This T cell receptor (beta chain) was recorded in a study of shared clonotypes between healthy human individuals. Across the study: CD8 memory received one plate per donor, CD8 naive two, CD4 memory three and CD4 naive three. Study outcomes and limitations: The study drew on few donors, limiting represented genetic and exposure-history diversity. Depth of sequencing was expected to influence donor clonotype sharing.

CDR1 and CDR2 from the germline V gene are SGHRS and YFSETQ. J lost 4 bases, V lost 1 base, and 7 bases had no gene match. The CDR3 length is 15 residues. With regard to this clone: Its antigen is not identified.

Profiled with immunoSEQ multiplex PCR; TCRdb holds only in-frame clones, not every one. The sample yields 1,500,000 or so clones, around 97% seen once. The V and J genes are TRBV5-1 and TRBJ1-1, with 7 bases lining up with TRBD1. The receptor's source is a young man in good health. The material sequenced was naive CD4+ T cells sorted from blood. Subset in this sample: CD45RA+ positively selected. CDR3 loop: CASSLQGRGSTEAFF. In nucleotides, the CDR3 is TGCGCCAGCAGCTTGCAGGGCAGGGGGAGCACTGAAGCTTTCTTT.